The rows below give T cell receptor beta chains drawn from one sample of a study of tumor-infiltrating lymphocytes in localized non-small cell lung cancer. The protocol was immunoSEQ multiplex PCR, while the TCRdb copy is restricted to in-frame clones and leaves out a portion. The table has more than 3,500 clones, about four fifths seen once; the top ten hold approximately 9.1%. The material sequenced was uninvolved lung tissue not adjacent to the tumor. All receptors derive from a human donor with non-small cell lung cancer. The CDR3 runs from the conserved cysteine through the conserved F or W. Each record gives: J gene, D gene, V gene, clone size, CDR3 protein. D genes are given only for firm matches. Some rows have no size entry. The others give once, few or many, or a class for an expanded clone.

j_gene: TRBJ1-1; d_gene: -; v_gene: TRBV9; abundance: once; CDR3aa: CASSVASLNTEAFF
j_gene: TRBJ1-1; d_gene: -; v_gene: TRBV30; abundance: -; CDR3aa: CAWTLTLKAFF
j_gene: TRBJ1-1; d_gene: -; v_gene: TRBV5-1; abundance: -; CDR3aa: CASSFQAGDTEAFF
j_gene: TRBJ2-7; d_gene: -; v_gene: TRBV7-6; abundance: -; CDR3aa: CASSLADYDYEQYF
j_gene: TRBJ2-1; d_gene: TRBD2; v_gene: TRBV7-2; abundance: -; CDR3aa: CASRFTGTSGREEQFF
j_gene: TRBJ2-2; d_gene: -; v_gene: TRBV18; abundance: -; CDR3aa: CASSPIRVGNTGELFF
j_gene: TRBJ2-5; d_gene: -; v_gene: TRBV9; abundance: -; CDR3aa: CASSVNTWGTQYF
j_gene: TRBJ1-1; d_gene: -; v_gene: TRBV6-5; abundance: -; CDR3aa: CASSYSTRRGTEAFF
j_gene: TRBJ1-2; d_gene: -; v_gene: TRBV27; abundance: -; CDR3aa: CASSFSGNYGYTF
j_gene: TRBJ2-4; d_gene: -; v_gene: TRBV7-2; abundance: -; CDR3aa: CASSREIADIQYF
j_gene: TRBJ1-3; d_gene: TRBD1; v_gene: TRBV4-2; abundance: -; CDR3aa: CASSQDRDSSGNTIYF
j_gene: TRBJ1-1; d_gene: TRBD1; v_gene: TRBV5-4; abundance: -; CDR3aa: CASSSQGAGNTEAFF
j_gene: TRBJ1-2; d_gene: -; v_gene: TRBV30; abundance: -; CDR3aa: CAWSAGTLYGYTF
j_gene: TRBJ2-5; d_gene: TRBD1; v_gene: TRBV5-1; abundance: -; CDR3aa: CASSLAPGTGGGETQYF
j_gene: TRBJ2-3; d_gene: TRBD2; v_gene: TRBV30; abundance: -; CDR3aa: CAWSVLSGTGTDTQYF
j_gene: TRBJ2-7; d_gene: TRBD1; v_gene: TRBV5-4; abundance: -; CDR3aa: CASSLGTGPSYEQYF
j_gene: TRBJ1-1; d_gene: -; v_gene: TRBV13; abundance: large; CDR3aa: CASRSRTNTEAFF
j_gene: TRBJ1-1; d_gene: -; v_gene: TRBV6-1; abundance: -; CDR3aa: CASSGINTEAFF
j_gene: TRBJ2-7; d_gene: -; v_gene: TRBV30; abundance: -; CDR3aa: CAWQTKTAGLYEQYF
j_gene: TRBJ2-2; d_gene: TRBD2; v_gene: TRBV18; abundance: -; CDR3aa: CASSQTSGANTGELFF
j_gene: TRBJ2-7; d_gene: -; v_gene: TRBV7-2; abundance: -; CDR3aa: CASSLSWTEYEQYF
j_gene: TRBJ2-1; d_gene: TRBD2; v_gene: TRBV11-1; abundance: -; CDR3aa: CASSLGLAGANEQFF
j_gene: TRBJ2-3; d_gene: -; v_gene: TRBV6-6; abundance: few; CDR3aa: CASTYPQLPDTQYF
j_gene: TRBJ1-1; d_gene: -; v_gene: TRBV19; abundance: -; CDR3aa: CASSKITGGNTEAFF
j_gene: TRBJ1-1; d_gene: -; v_gene: TRBV18; abundance: few; CDR3aa: CASSPNAKDEAFF
j_gene: TRBJ2-1; d_gene: -; v_gene: TRBV5-1; abundance: -; CDR3aa: CASSLAGRGRGNEQFF
j_gene: TRBJ2-7; d_gene: -; v_gene: TRBV6-5; abundance: -; CDR3aa: CASSDDYEQYF
j_gene: TRBJ2-3; d_gene: -; v_gene: TRBV9; abundance: -; CDR3aa: CASSVATDTQYF
j_gene: TRBJ2-7; d_gene: -; v_gene: TRBV11-2; abundance: -; CDR3aa: CASSPLWEEQYF